Given below is one T cell receptor beta chain in context. Its antigen remains unknown. A much larger clonotype is one base distant, so this may be a read error. The data were taken from a study of blood T cells in healthy people across ages. Study conclusions and caveats: PBMCs that were unsorted prevented a conclusive naive versus antigen-experienced comparison. Estimates of diversity drawn from one million T cells were considered underestimates. More naive CD4+ cells and higher diversity were found in long-lived than in aged donors. The donors' CMV status was not determined, possibly confounding changes in expanded clonotypes.

The authors ran a second PCR of roughly 6 to 12 cycles using a sample-barcoded 5' primer and a J-beta primer mix. One entry per CDR3 protein, called by TCRdb with MiXCR from the 5' RACE reads. In the table there are under 850,000 distinct CDR3 sequences, 36% of which are singletons. Trimming stripped 3 bases from V and 7 bases from J, with 10 bases between. This CDR3 comprises 11 residues. Per germline, CDR1 DFQATT and CDR2 SNEGSKA (reference sequence). The clonotype comes from a man younger than 30 in good health. The sample taken for sequencing was blood. The V and J genes are TRBV20-1 and TRBJ2-7; possible D gene TRBD1, 5 bases. The CDR3 DNA is TGCAGTGCTAGCCAGGGCGATGAGCAGTACTTC. This translates into CSASQGDEQYF.